This T cell receptor (beta chain) was captured in a study of T-cell memory formation after mild COVID-19. Study-level findings and limits: Contracting CD8+ clones were enriched in EMRA, CD4+ mainly in CM and EM. Cross-reactive memory seemingly joined, as some responding clones were found in pre-infection memory.

Germline CDR1 reads SGHRS; CDR2 reads YFSETQ. This CDR3 comprises 14 residues. TCRdb called the 5' RACE reads again in MiXCR, with one record for every CDR3 protein. The sample consists of roughly 580,000 distinct CDR3 sequences, roughly 18% of them appearing once. As to this clonotype: The target antigen is unknown. Its ends do not fully match the called genes, so a read error is possible.

V gene TRBV5-1 combines with J gene TRBJ2-1; TRBD2 matches at 8 bases. The receptor comes from an adult woman who had mild COVID-19 (a few samples of this study predate the infection). Cell type and time point are not known. The sequenced material came from PBMCs or a T cell subset sorted from them (not recorded which). This chain's CDR3 is CASSLGSGRDEQLF. Here the CDR3 DNA reads TGCGCCAGCAGCTTGGGGAGCGGGAGAGATGAGCAGTTATTC.